This TCR beta chain was captured by sequencing in a study of shared clonotypes between healthy human individuals. The CDR3 contains 13 residues. V gave up 4 bases and J gave up 0 bases, with 9 bases separating them. Germline CDR1 and CDR2: GTSNPN and SVGIG (reference sequence). The table lists this clone with many counts. This table comes from immunoSEQ multiplex PCR, and its TCRdb copy is limited to in-frame clones, with some not included. Of about 500,000 clones detected, around 77% appear once; the ten largest clones hold more than 10%. The sample taken for sequencing was PBMCs. The sequence derives from a woman aged 40 to 49 in good health. Some clones in this sample may be carry-over from other donors' samples. The chain uses TRBV30 and TRBJ1-2, with unresolved D. The CDR3 nucleotides read TGTGCCTGGAAGTTACCTTCTAACTATGGCTACACCTTC. Its translation: CAWKLPSNYGYTF. The whole variable domain, filled in from reference TRBV30 and TRBJ1-2, reads SQTIHQWPATLVQPVGSPLSLECTVEGTSNPNLYWYRQAAGRGLQLLFYSVGIGQISSEVPQNLSASRPQDRQFILSSKKLLLSDSGFYLCAWKLPSNYGYTFGSGTRLTVV.